This T cell receptor beta chain was obtained from a study of T-cell memory formation after mild COVID-19. Germline loops: CDR1 KGHSY, CDR2 FQNENV. CDR3 length: 15 amino acids. V lost 7 bases and J lost 0, with 14 bases in between. UMIs and sample barcodes were carried by the TCR alpha and TCR beta cDNA libraries that 5'RACE produced using constant-segment primers. From the 5' RACE reads, TCRdb called clonotypes with MiXCR, one entry per CDR3 protein. The table records approximately 400,000 distinct CDR3 sequences, 20% to 30% of them present only once. Study-wide results and caveats: Unconfirmed was the SARS-CoV-2 specificity of second-wave clones that peaked on day 37. Largely, contracting CD4+ clones fell within CM and EM, and contracting CD8+ clones within EMRA. The appearance of some responding clones in pre-infection memory suggested that cross-reactive memory joined.

Concerning this clonotype itself: Antigen: not known.

This receptor was obtained from an adult woman who had mild COVID-19 (a few samples of this study predate the infection). Cell type and time point are not known. The V and J genes are TRBV16 and TRBJ2-3; no definite D call. Sequencing was performed on PBMCs or a T cell subset sorted from them (not recorded which). As DNA, the CDR3 is TGTGCCAGCAAACCCCGGCCACCCAGCACAGATACGCAGTATTTT. Its protein is CASKPRPPSTDTQYF.